This T cell receptor beta chain was sequenced for a study of OX40 agonist ivuxolimab in advanced cancers. At the level of the study: Eligibility rules accepted prior anti-PD-1, anti-PD-L1 or anti-CTLA-4 therapy, and roughly 40% had some.

TCRdb's copy holds only in-frame clones and misses some; the assay was immunoSEQ multiplex PCR. In the table there are 9,500 to 12,000 clones, 80% to 90% of which are singletons. The sequences come from CD4+ or CD8+ T cells sorted from blood, collected in a trial of the OX40 agonist ivuxolimab. This sequence originates from an adult with an advanced solid tumor such as melanoma, head and neck, liver or kidney cancer.

As DNA, the CDR3 is TGTGCCAGTACCCCGGGACAGGGTAAAGGGGTGAACACTGAAGCTTTCTTT. Amino acids: CASTPGQGKGVNTEAFF. The chain is built from TRBV19 and TRBJ1-1; 9 bases align to TRBD1. The CDR3 spans 17 residues. The V gene's germline CDR1 is LNHDA and CDR2 SQIVND (reference sequence). Trimming took 7 bases from V and 0 from J; bases not matched to a gene: 12.